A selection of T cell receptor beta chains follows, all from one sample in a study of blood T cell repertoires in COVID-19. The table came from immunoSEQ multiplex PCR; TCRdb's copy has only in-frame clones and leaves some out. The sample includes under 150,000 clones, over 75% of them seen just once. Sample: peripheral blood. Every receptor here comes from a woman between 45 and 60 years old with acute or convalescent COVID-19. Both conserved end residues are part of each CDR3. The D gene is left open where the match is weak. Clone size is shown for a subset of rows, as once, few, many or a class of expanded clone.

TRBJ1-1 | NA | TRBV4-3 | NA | TGCGCCAGCAGCCGAGATCCCGGCGGCACTGAAGCTTTCTTT | CASSRDPGGTEAFF
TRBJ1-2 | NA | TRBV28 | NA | TGTGCCAGCAGTTTAGATGGTTCGGTGGAGGGTGGCTACACCTTC | CASSLDGSVEGGYTF
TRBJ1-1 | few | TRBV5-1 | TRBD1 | TGCGCCAGCAGTACCACAGGGGACCTTCTTTACACTGAAGCTTTCTTT | CASSTTGDLLYTEAFF
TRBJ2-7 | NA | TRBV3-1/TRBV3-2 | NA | TGTGCCAGCAGCCCGTCCCGGGACATTTACGAGCAGTACTTC | CASSPSRDIYEQYF
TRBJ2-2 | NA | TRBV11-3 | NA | TGTGCCAGCAGCCCACCAGCGGACACCGGGGAGCTGTTTTTT | CASSPPADTGELFF
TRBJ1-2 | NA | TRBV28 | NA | TGTGCCAGCGGATACCAGGAATATGGCTACACCTTC | CASGYQEYGYTF
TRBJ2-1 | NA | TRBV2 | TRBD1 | TGTGCCAGCAGTAATGGCCGGGACAGGGCCTACAATGAGCAGTTCTTC | CASSNGRDRAYNEQFF
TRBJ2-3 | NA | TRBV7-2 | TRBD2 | TGTGCCAGCAGCTTAGAATTACAGACTAGCTTCCGCCCAGATACGCAGTATTTT | CASSLELQTSFRPDTQYF
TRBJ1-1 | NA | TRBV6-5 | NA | TGTGCCAGCACCTCTGCGTTGGCGGACACTGAAGCTTTCTTT | CASTSALADTEAFF
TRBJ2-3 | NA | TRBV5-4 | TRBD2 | TGTGCCAGCAGCCTACTAGCGGAAAGCACAGATACGCAGTATTTT | CASSLLAESTDTQYF
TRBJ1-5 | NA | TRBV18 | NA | TGTGCCAGCTCACTACTCCCCACCGGTGGGGGGAATCAGCCCCAGCATTTT | CASSLLPTGGGNQPQHF
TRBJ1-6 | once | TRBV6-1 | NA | TGTGCCAGCAGTGAAGTGGGGGCAGGGGTGATGGGTTCACCCCTCCACTTT | CASSEVGAGVMGSPLHF
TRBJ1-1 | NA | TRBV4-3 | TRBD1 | TGCGCCAGCAGCCAAGGCGACAGGGGTGGGTCGGGCACTGAAGCTTTCTTT | CASSQGDRGGSGTEAFF
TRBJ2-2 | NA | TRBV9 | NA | TGTGCCAGCACCGAGGGGGGGCGCACCGGGGAGCTGTTTTTT | CASTEGGRTGELFF
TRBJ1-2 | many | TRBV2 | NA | TGTGCCAGCAGTGGGAGCAGGGGCTATGGCTACACCTTC | CASSGSRGYGYTF
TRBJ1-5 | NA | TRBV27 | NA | TGTGCCAGCAGTCACCGACAGGATCAGCCCCAGCATTTT | CASSHRQDQPQHF
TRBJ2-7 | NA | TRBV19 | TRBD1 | TGTGCCAGTTCCCAGGACAGGGATTTCTACGAGCAGTACTTC | CASSQDRDFYEQYF
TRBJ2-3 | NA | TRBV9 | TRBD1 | TGTGCCAGCAGCCCCGGACAGGGGGTGGGCACAGATACGCAGTATTTT | CASSPGQGVGTDTQYF
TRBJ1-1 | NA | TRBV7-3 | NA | TGTGCCAGCAGCTTACAGGTGAACACTGAAGCTTTCTTT | CASSLQVNTEAFF
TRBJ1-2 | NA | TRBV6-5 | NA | TGTGCCAGCAGTTACTCAGGGGCAAATGGCTACACCTTC | CASSYSGANGYTF
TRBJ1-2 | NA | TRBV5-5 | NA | TGTGCCAGCAGCCTCCAGTCCTATGGCTACACCTTC | CASSLQSYGYTF
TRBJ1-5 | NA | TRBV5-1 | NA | TGCGCCAGCAGCTTTATCGGGGGTCAGCCCCAGCATTTT | CASSFIGGQPQHF
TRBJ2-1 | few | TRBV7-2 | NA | TGTGCCAGCAGCTTCGGGGGAAACCACAATGAGCAGTTCTTC | CASSFGGNHNEQFF
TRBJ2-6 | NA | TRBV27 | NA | TGTGCCAGCAGTTTGGCTGTGGGGAGCTCTGGGGCCAACGTCCTGACTTTC | CASSLAVGSSGANVLTF
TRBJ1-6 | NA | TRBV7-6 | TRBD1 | TGTGCCAGCAGCTTAGCAGCGGGACAGGACTCACCCCTCCACTTT | CASSLAAGQDSPLHF
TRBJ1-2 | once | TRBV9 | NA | TGTGCCAGCAGCGTCGCGGGACGTCCCTATGGCTACACCTTC | CASSVAGRPYGYTF
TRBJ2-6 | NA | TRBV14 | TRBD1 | TGTGCCAGCAGCTCCGGGACAGGGAGCTCTGGGGCCAACGTCCTGACTTTC | CASSSGTGSSGANVLTF
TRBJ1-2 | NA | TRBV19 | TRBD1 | TGTGCCAGTAGTAAGGACAGGCGGAACTATGGCTACACCTTC | CASSKDRRNYGYTF
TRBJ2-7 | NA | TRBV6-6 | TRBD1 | TGTGCCAGCAGTTACACGTGGACAGGGGACGAGCAGTACTTC | CASSYTWTGDEQYF
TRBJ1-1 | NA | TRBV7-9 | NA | TGTGCCAGCAGCCTCACACAGGGTAAGACTGAAGCTTTCTTT | CASSLTQGKTEAFF
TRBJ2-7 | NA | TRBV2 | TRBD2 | TGTGCCAGCAGTGAAAGGGCGGGGGGCCTCGGCGAGCAGTACTTC | CASSERAGGLGEQYF
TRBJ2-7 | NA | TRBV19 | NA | TGTGCCAGTACCGGGGTCAGCTCCTACGAGCAGTACTTC | CASTGVSSYEQYF
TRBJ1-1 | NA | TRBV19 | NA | TGTGCCAGTAGTTCCCTAAATGCGGTATGGGTTCCTGAAGCTTTCTTT | CASSSLNAVWVPEAFF
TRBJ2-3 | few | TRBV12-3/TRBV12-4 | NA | TGTGCCAGCAATCCCCGAATCAGGGATACGCAGTATTTT | CASNPRIRDTQYF
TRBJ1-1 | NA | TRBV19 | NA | TGTGCCAGTAGTGCAAGGGGAATGAACACTGAAGCTTTCTTT | CASSARGMNTEAFF
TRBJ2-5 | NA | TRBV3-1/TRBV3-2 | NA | TGTGCCAGCAGCCGGCTAGGGGCGGGGGCCTCTCAAGAGACCCAGTACTTC | CASSRLGAGASQETQYF
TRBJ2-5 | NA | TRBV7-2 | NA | TGTGCCAGCAGCGTCGGGGGTCAAGAGACCCAGTACTTC | CASSVGGQETQYF
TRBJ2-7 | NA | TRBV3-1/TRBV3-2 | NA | TGTGCCAGCAGCCTTTCGAGGATGAGCTCCTACGAGCAGTACTTC | CASSLSRMSSYEQYF
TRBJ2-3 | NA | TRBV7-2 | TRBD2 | TGTGCCAGCAGCTTAATTGGGGGGGACTCAATTTTCACAGATACGCAGTATTTT | CASSLIGGDSIFTDTQYF
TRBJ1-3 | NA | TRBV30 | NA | TGTGCCTGGACGTCGGGAGCTGGAAACACCATATATTTT | CAWTSGAGNTIYF
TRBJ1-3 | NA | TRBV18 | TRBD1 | TGTGCCAGCTCACCACCAGACAGGGCTGGAAACACCATATATTTT | CASSPPDRAGNTIYF
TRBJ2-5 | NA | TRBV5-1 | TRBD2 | TGCGCCAGCAGCTCCGGGACTATACATCTGGAGACCCAGTACTTC | CASSSGTIHLETQYF
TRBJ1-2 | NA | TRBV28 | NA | TGTGCCAGCAGTTTTGGGTCTGACAGGAGTCGGGGCTACACCTTC | CASSFGSDRSRGYTF
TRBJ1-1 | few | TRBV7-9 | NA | TGTGCCAGCAGCTTCGGCGGGCGCTCTGAAGCTTTCTTT | CASSFGGRSEAFF
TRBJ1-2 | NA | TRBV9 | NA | TGTGCCAGCAGCGTAGCCGCGGAGTGGATTGATGGCTACACCTTC | CASSVAAEWIDGYTF
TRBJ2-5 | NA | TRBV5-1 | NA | TGCGCCAGCAGCTTGGCTTCGGCAAGCGACCAAGAGACCCAGTACTTC | CASSLASASDQETQYF
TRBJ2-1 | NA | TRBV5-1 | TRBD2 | TGCGCCAGCAGCTTGGGACTAGCCTCCTCTGGTGAGCAGTTCTTC | CASSLGLASSGEQFF
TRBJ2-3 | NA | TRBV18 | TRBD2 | TGTGCCAGCTCACCGGTGAGCGGGGGTGCAGGGGATACGCAGTATTTT | CASSPVSGGAGDTQYF
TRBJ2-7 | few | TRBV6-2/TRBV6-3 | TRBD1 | TGTGCCAGCAGTTACGGGACAGGGACCGAGCAGTACTTC | CASSYGTGTEQYF
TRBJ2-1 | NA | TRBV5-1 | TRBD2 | TGCGCCAGCAGCCCCGGACTAGCTCTGAATGAGCAGTTCTTC | CASSPGLALNEQFF
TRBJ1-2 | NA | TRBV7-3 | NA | TGTGCCAGCAGCTTAATGCCCGGGGGGAACTATGGCTACACCTTC | CASSLMPGGNYGYTF
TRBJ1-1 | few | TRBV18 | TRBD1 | TGTGCCAGCTCACCCGGACAGGGGAGTAGCACTGAAGCTTTCTTT | CASSPGQGSSTEAFF
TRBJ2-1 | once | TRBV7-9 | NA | TGTGCCAGCAGCCGGCCAGCGCGGGATGAGCAGTTCTTC | CASSRPARDEQFF
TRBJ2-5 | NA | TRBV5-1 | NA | TGCGCCAGCAGCTTCGGCCAGGGTAAAGAGACCCAGTACTTC | CASSFGQGKETQYF
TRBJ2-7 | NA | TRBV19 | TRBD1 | TGTGCCAGTAGTAAGACAGGGTGGTACGAGCAGTACTTC | CASSKTGWYEQYF